This TCR beta chain was identified in a study of shared clonotypes between healthy human individuals (dated by TCRdb to 2020 to 2022). Notes on the research overall: Three men and a couple of women, aged 18 to 49 years, made up the cohort. To increase sequencing depth and limit assay-specific biases, TCR repertoire library preparation and sequencing were carried out by different laboratories using diverse techniques. Each donor's leukapheresis produced roughly between roughly 0.85 and 9.5 billion PBMCs. For each donor, CD4 naive and CD4 memory were each given three plates, CD8 naive was given two plates, and CD8 memory was given one plate. The study deeply sequenced blood TCR repertoires of five healthy adults to estimate repertoire size and the extent of clonotype sharing between individuals. What the research found in general, with its limitations: Even with the large sequencing depth, rarefaction of the sorted-subset datasets indicated that sequencing was incomplete. Sampling was restricted to blood, and TCR repertoires in tissue are likely to differ from TCR repertoires in blood. The genetic and exposure-history diversity represented was limited by the small number of donors. Based on pairwise subsampling, the degree of clonotype sharing among donors was expected to be affected by sequencing depth. Compared with non-shared clonotypes, clonotypes shared by all four sorted-subset donors had higher generation probabilities. About 4.5% of naive CD4, 3% to 4% of naive CD8, 2.3% of memory CD4, and about 0.4% of memory CD8 clonotypes were shared across several donors. Larger estimated clonotype richness was generally found for naive subsets than for memory subsets.

TCR CDR3 regions were amplified from genomic DNA by multiplex PCR using the deep immunoSEQ assay. Extracted genomic DNA from each cell subset was spread evenly across all wells of several immunoSEQ 96-well plates, with each plate serving as a replicate. Each replicate PCR for sorted subsets received around 0.2 ug genomic DNA, equal to roughly 33,000 T cell genomes. Purified libraries were quantified with a Qubit 3.0 fluorometer, sized on a Bioanalyzer 2100, and re-quantified with the KAPA Library Quantification kit. A separate single-read 150-cycle Illumina NextSeq 550 flow cell was used to sequence each immunoSEQ 96-well plate. The paper's data handling went like this. The immunoSEQ output contained only junctional sequences without quality scores, so filtering could not match that applied to full-length reads. Sequences were annotated with PyIR, a Python wrapper for IgBLAST v1.9, and V/J genes and CDR3 were assigned using IMGT germline references. Reads were removed for weak V/J assignments (E-value above 1e-6), missing CDR3, stop codons, out-of-frame junctions, or ambiguous translated residues. V3J clonotypes were defined as sequences sharing an identical inferred V gene, J gene, and CDR3 amino acid sequence. Percentage overlap between repertoires was computed as shared unique clonotypes divided by the size of the smaller repertoire. Repertoire richness was assessed with RTK rarefaction, the Chao1 estimator, and Recon v2.1 estimates of unobserved clonotypes. Generation probabilities were computed with OLGA for all TCRbeta clonotypes obtained by the gDNA method from several donors. The table was pulled from immuneACCESS by TCRdb, which kept in-frame rearrangements only. Such tables lose some clones; where checked, under half of the loss comes from unresolved V genes, and the rest has no known cause. V and J calls and clone size come straight from that table; D and trimming were deduced from the DNA. The sample table contains 2 million to 2.5 million clones; only one count was recorded for around 92% of them. The ten largest clones represent 0.3% to 0.4% of the sample.

CDR1 and CDR2 are drawn from the germline V gene: SGHAT, FQNNGV. Between the V and J ends, shortened by 5 bases and 5 bases respectively, the junction contains 12 bases. The CDR3 starts with the cysteine, ends with the phenylalanine, and has 14 residues. Solely the CDR3 DNA is kept, with 42 bases framed from the first base. As regards this clone: The antigen it binds to is not known. Base qualities are not recorded, but no much larger clone differs from it by a single base.

The donors were healthy, HIV-negative adults who had no recently reported acute infections or vaccinations. Every donor was a Caucasian adult living in Nashville, Tennessee, USA. CD4+ T cells were enriched by magnetic negative selection; naive cells were then positively selected on CD45RA, and the negative fraction formed the memory subset. After blood collection by leukapheresis, PBMCs were isolated using Ficoll-Histopaque density gradient centrifugation and then cryopreserved in the vapor phase of liquid nitrogen. Purity and quantity of every magnetically sorted T cell population were checked by analytical flow cytometry. Each sorted fraction had its genomic DNA isolated and then quantified by UV absorbance on a Nanodrop 2000c.

The receptor's source is a man in his late teens or twenties in good health. Some clones in this sample may be carry-over from other donors' samples. This chain is built from TRBV11-2 and TRBJ2-2, and the D gene may be TRBD2, 5 bases matching. The sequencing sample was made of naive CD4+ T cells from PBMCs. Per the publication, the cell subset or site label means: CD45RA+ positively selected. The bases are TGTGCCAGCAGCACCCCGGGAAAGACCGGGGAGCTGTTTTTT. This codes for CASSTPGKTGELFF.